These T cell receptor beta chains were read from a single sample in a study of CD8+ T cells in alopecia areata. Assay used: immunoSEQ multiplex PCR; TCRdb lists only in-frame clones, some missing. The sample comprises approximately 110,000 clones, roughly 56% of which are singletons, and about 3.4% rests with the top ten. The material was CD4+ T cells sorted from blood, obtained at week 24, from a patient treated with tofacitinib. These receptor sequences come from a human donor with alopecia areata. The CDR3 runs from the conserved cysteine through the conserved F or W. The D gene is left open where the match is weak. Only some rows state a clone size, as once, few, many or a class for expanded clones.

once	TRBJ2-5	TRBV5-1	TRBD2	CASSLTRGGGETQYF	TGCGCCAGCAGCTTGACGCGGGGGGGCGGTGAGACCCAGTACTTC
few	TRBJ1-1	TRBV6-5	.	CASTEPGVGAFF	TGTGCCAGCACCGAACCCGGGGTCGGAGCTTTCTTT
.	TRBJ2-7	TRBV5-6	TRBD1	CASSLGGQASYEQYF	TGTGCCAGCAGCTTGGGGGGACAGGCTTCCTACGAGCAGTACTTC
few	TRBJ2-3	TRBV2	.	CASSTLRDTQYF	TGTGCCAGCAGTACTCTCCGAGATACGCAGTATTTT
few	TRBJ2-3	TRBV14	TRBD2	CASSPTSGGGTQYF	TGTGCCAGCAGCCCGACTAGCGGGGGAGGTACGCAGTATTTT
.	TRBJ1-1	TRBV29-1	.	CSVVMGGTEAFF	TGCAGCGTTGTTATGGGGGGCACTGAAGCTTTCTTT
.	TRBJ2-7	TRBV29-1	TRBD1	CSVSRDRAGGQYF	TGCAGCGTGTCCCGGGACAGGGCTGGGGGCCAGTACTTC
.	TRBJ2-1	TRBV7-8	TRBD2	CASSSQASGGYNEQFF	TGTGCCAGCAGCTCCCAGGCTAGCGGGGGGTACAATGAGCAGTTCTTC
.	TRBJ2-7	TRBV29-1	TRBD1	CSGSTGTGTEQYF	TGCAGCGGTTCCACCGGGACAGGGACCGAGCAGTACTTC
.	TRBJ2-4	TRBV5-1	TRBD1	CASSPDGQGIQYF	TGCGCCAGCAGCCCGGATGGACAGGGGATTCAGTACTTC
few	TRBJ1-6	TRBV6-5	TRBD1	CASSYLKTGGNSPLHF	TGTGCCAGCAGTTACCTTAAGACAGGGGGTAATTCACCCCTCCACTTT
few	TRBJ1-2	TRBV30	.	CAWSRLNYGYTF	TGTGCCTGGAGCCGACTCAACTATGGCTACACCTTC
few	TRBJ1-3	TRBV7-2	TRBD1	CASSLGQSNTIYF	TGTGCCAGCAGCTTGGGACAGTCAAACACCATATATTTT
.	TRBJ2-1	TRBV7-6	TRBD1	CASSSQGQGDNEQFF	TGTGCCAGCAGCTCCCAGGGACAGGGAGACAATGAGCAGTTCTTC
.	TRBJ2-6	TRBV27	.	CASSFSAGISSGANVLTF	TGTGCCAGCAGTTTCAGCGCAGGGATAAGCTCTGGGGCCAACGTCCTGACTTTC
.	TRBJ2-5	TRBV2	.	CASNPDSQTQYF	TGTGCCAGCAACCCGGACAGTCAGACCCAGTACTTC
.	TRBJ2-1	TRBV11-2	TRBD2	CASSRSGGPYNEQFF	TGTGCCAGCAGCCGCAGCGGGGGGCCCTACAATGAGCAGTTCTTC
.	TRBJ1-6	TRBV27	.	CASREAYGSPLHF	TGTGCCAGCAGGGAGGCTTACGGATCACCCCTCCACTTT
.	TRBJ1-2	TRBV18	TRBD1	CASYPGQGSGYTF	TGTGCCAGCTACCCGGGACAGGGATCGGGCTACACCTTC
.	TRBJ1-1	TRBV5-1	.	CASSFGGEGTEAFF	TGCGCCAGCAGCTTTGGGGGTGAGGGCACTGAAGCTTTCTTT
.	TRBJ2-5	TRBV5-4	TRBD2	CASSPGGREETQYF	TGTGCCAGCAGCCCGGGTGGGCGGGAGGAGACCCAGTACTTC
.	TRBJ1-1	TRBV7-8	TRBD1	CASRGMGQMNTEAFF	TGTGCCAGCAGGGGGATGGGACAGATGAACACTGAAGCTTTCTTT
.	TRBJ1-5	TRBV18	.	CASSLNGEPRGNQPQHF	TGTGCCAGCTCACTAAATGGGGAGCCGCGAGGCAATCAGCCCCAGCATTTT
few	TRBJ2-4	TRBV7-2	TRBD2	CASSKLADLAKNIQYF	TGTGCCAGCAGCAAACTAGCGGACCTAGCCAAAAACATTCAGTACTTC
.	TRBJ2-7	TRBV4-1	.	CASSQYRTSYEQYF	TGCGCCAGCAGCCAATACAGGACCTCCTACGAGCAGTACTTC
.	TRBJ1-2	TRBV30	TRBD1	CAWSVQGGYTF	TGTGCCTGGAGTGTACAGGGGGGCTACACCTTC
few	TRBJ1-5	TRBV7-2	.	CASSSRVGQPQHF	TGTGCCAGCAGCTCCAGGGTAGGTCAGCCCCAGCATTTT
.	TRBJ2-3	TRBV5-1	TRBD2	CASSARTSGGAAPTDTQYF	TGCGCCAGCAGCGCAAGGACTAGCGGGGGGGCCGCCCCCACAGATACGCAGTATTTT
.	TRBJ2-5	TRBV10-3	TRBD2	CAISSLAEKTQYF	TGTGCCATCAGTAGCCTAGCGGAAAAGACCCAGTACTTC
few	TRBJ2-1	TRBV29-1	.	CSVNTGSSSYNEQFF	TGCAGCGTGAACACAGGGTCCAGCTCCTACAATGAGCAGTTCTTC
.	TRBJ2-6	TRBV7-2	.	CASSLSSGANVLTF	TGTGCCAGCAGCTTGAGCTCTGGGGCCAACGTCCTGACTTTC
few	TRBJ1-1	TRBV2	.	CASSGAAGTEAFF	TGTGCCAGCAGTGGGGCGGCTGGCACTGAAGCTTTCTTT
.	TRBJ2-7	TRBV9	.	CASSLAGQGVYEQYF	TGTGCCAGCAGCTTAGCGGGACAGGGAGTTTACGAGCAGTACTTC
.	TRBJ2-7	TRBV18	TRBD1	CASSPGTGAEQYF	TGTGCCAGCTCACCCGGGACAGGGGCCGAGCAGTACTTC
.	TRBJ2-7	TRBV2	.	CASSEWDEQYF	TGTGCCAGCAGTGAATGGGACGAGCAGTACTTC
.	TRBJ2-1	TRBV27	TRBD2	CASSLLAGDSYNEQFF	TGTGCCAGCAGTTTACTAGCGGGGGACTCCTACAATGAGCAGTTCTTC
.	TRBJ2-1	TRBV7-2	.	CASRRLRQDNEQFF	TGTGCCAGCAGACGTCTTAGACAAGACAATGAGCAGTTCTTC
few	TRBJ1-2	TRBV30	TRBD1	CAWTLQGDGYTF	TGTGCCTGGACCTTACAGGGGGATGGCTACACCTTC
.	TRBJ2-6	TRBV2	.	CASSDGVSGANVLTF	TGTGCCAGCAGTGACGGGGTCTCTGGGGCCAACGTCCTGACTTTC
.	TRBJ2-7	TRBV7-2	.	CASSLSWSSEQYF	TGTGCCAGCAGCTTATCTTGGTCTTCGGAGCAGTACTTC
.	TRBJ1-1	TRBV5-1	.	CASSLGDQGVPEAFF	TGCGCCAGCAGCTTGGGGGACCAAGGGGTCCCTGAAGCTTTCTTT
.	TRBJ1-1	TRBV28	TRBD1	CASSAAQGLRLAFF	TGTGCCAGCAGCGCGGCACAGGGGCTACGGTTAGCTTTCTTT
.	TRBJ2-7	TRBV5-1	TRBD1	CASRDIYRGRSYEQYF	TGCGCCAGCAGGGATATTTACAGGGGGCGATCCTACGAGCAGTACTTC
few	TRBJ1-1	TRBV18	.	CASSPGSLNTEAFF	TGTGCCAGCTCACCAGGCTCGCTGAACACTGAAGCTTTCTTT
.	TRBJ2-1	TRBV14	TRBD2	CASSRLALAGGNEQFF	TGTGCCAGCAGTAGACTTGCGCTAGCGGGGGGCAATGAGCAGTTCTTC
few	TRBJ1-1	TRBV5-1	TRBD1	CASSLQPPGQGQNTEAFF	TGCGCCAGCAGCTTGCAACCCCCGGGACAGGGTCAGAACACTGAAGCTTTCTTT
once	TRBJ2-3	TRBV5-6	.	CASSLPYRGYTDTQYF	TGTGCCAGCAGCTTGCCTTATCGGGGGTACACAGATACGCAGTATTTT